This T cell receptor (beta chain) was profiled in a study of shared clonotypes between healthy human individuals. Study details: Researchers drew samples from a couple of women and a few men aged 18 to 49. Three plates each covered CD4 naive and memory; CD8 naive two, CD8 memory one.

Overall study results and limits: Across a handful of donors, naive CD4 shared roughly 5%, naive CD8 more than 3%, memory CD4 approximately 2.5%, memory CD8 over 0.3%.

This clone was detected once. Its antigen is as yet unknown. It was CD45RO-negative cells, positively selected for CCR7, that made up naive CD8 cells, with terminally differentiated effector memory CD45RA+ cells excluded. The CDR3 totals 13 residues. V was shortened by 0 bases and J by 5 bases, with 7 bases between the two germline ends. Germline assignment: CDR1 GTSNPN and CDR2 SVGIG (reference sequence). Original methodology: ImmunoSEQ only sent back junction sequences with no quality scores, so filtering was done differently. Assay: immunoSEQ multiplex PCR; the TCRdb copy retains only in-frame clones and omits some. The V and J calls and clone size are taken from that table; D and trimming were inferred from the DNA. The profile shows under 1 million clones, over 90% of them singletons.

The sequence came from a man aged 30 to 45 in good health. The chain links TRBV30 to TRBJ2-2, with no clear D. Sequenced material: naive CD8+ T cells sorted from blood. As DNA, the CDR3 is TGTGCCTGGAGTGTACTGATGACCGGGGAGCTGTTTTTT. This codes for CAWSVLMTGELFF.